A single sample gave rise to the 18 T cell receptor beta chains below, sequenced in a study of blood T cell repertoires in COVID-19. The table came from immunoSEQ multiplex PCR; TCRdb's copy has only in-frame clones and leaves some out. This table holds roughly 180,000 clones, roughly 80% found once. Sequencing used peripheral blood. All receptors derive from a woman in her thirties or forties with COVID-19, enrolled during active disease.

V and J are TRBV4-1 and TRBJ1-3, with a possible D match to TRBD1 (5 bases). Germline values: CDR1 MGHRA, CDR2 YSYEKL. Trimming cost V 2 bases and J 3 bases, with 11 bases left between them. This CDR3 region has 15 residues. CDR3 sequence: CASSQFLDSGNTIYF. As DNA, the CDR3 is TGCGCCAGCAGCCAATTTCTCGACAGTGGAAACACCATATATTTT.

The J gene is TRBJ1-5, the V gene TRBV10-2, with TRBD1 identical over 12 bases. The CDR3 length is 14 residues. Germline loops: CDR1 WSHSY, CDR2 SAAADI. V was pared by 6 bases and J by 5 bases, with 2 bases of the junction left unmatched. CDR3 loop: CASRGTGGHQPQHF. The CDR3 DNA sequence: TGCGCCAGCAGGGGGACAGGGGGCCATCAGCCCCAGCATTTT.

The genes are TRBV27 and TRBJ1-1; D is possibly TRBD1 (6 bases). This CDR3 has 14 residues. The V and J ends lost 4 bases and 4 bases respectively, with 13 bases between them. CDR1 is MNHEY, CDR2 SMNVEV, per germline (reference sequence). CDR3 sequence reads: CASSWGQTTTEAFF. The CDR3 coding sequence is TGTGCCAGCAGTTGGGGGCAGACCACCACTGAAGCTTTCTTT.

J is TRBJ1-3 and V is TRBV10-3; 7 nucleotides line up with TRBD1. Germline V lookup: CDR1 ENHRY, CDR2 SYGVKD. V shed 10 bases, J shed 4 bases, and the junction held 10 bases outside the gene matches. This CDR3 contains 14 residues. The CDR3 nucleotides read TGTGCCACCGTAGACAGGGTGAGCGGAAACACCATATATTTT. It specifies CATVDRVSGNTIYF.

The V call is TRBV2, the J call TRBJ2-6, with a weak D call TRBD2 (6 bases). This CDR3 comprises 18 residues. Trimming cost V 8 bases and J 1 base, with 21 bases left between them. The germline CDR1 and CDR2 sequences are SNHLY and FYNNEI. The CDR3 sequence is CASQEPGVDHSGANVLTF. Written as DNA, the CDR3 is TGTGCCAGCCAAGAACCGGGAGTAGACCATTCTGGGGCCAACGTCCTGACTTTC.

This sequence joins TRBV13 and TRBJ2-1; 13 bases match TRBD2. CDR1 and CDR2 (germline): PRHDT, FYEKMQ (reference sequence). V lost 6 bases and J lost 7; bases outside the gene matches: 3. The CDR3 is 14 residues long. Here the CDR3 reads CASRLAGGPNEQFF. The DNA for the CDR3 is TGTGCCAGCAGACTAGCGGGAGGGCCAAATGAGCAGTTCTTC.

The chain employs TRBV4-1 and TRBJ1-1; D gene unclear. In germline, CDR1 is MGHRA, CDR2 YSYEKL. Trimming removed 0 bases at V and 1 base at J, with 9 bases between. This CDR3 has 15 amino acids. Written as DNA, the CDR3 is TGCGCCAGCAGCCAAGATTGGCTCAAGAACACTGAAGCTTTCTTT. The encoded protein is CASSQDWLKNTEAFF.

In its sample, this clone was seen once. This rearrangement joins TRBV28 to TRBJ1-5, with D perhaps TRBD1 (5 bases). This CDR3 has 14 residues. Germline V gene data show CDR1 as MDHEN and CDR2 as SYDVKM. V lost 2 bases and J lost 4, with 9 bases in between. The CDR3 DNA reads TGTGCCAGCAGTTTAAGGGGTAGTAATCAGCCCCAGCATTTT. This translates into CASSLRGSNQPQHF.

The gene calls are TRBV13 and TRBJ2-1; tentative D call: TRBD2 (5 bases). The CDR3 totals 17 residues. V was clipped by 3 bases and J by 0 bases, with 15 bases between them. Germline CDR1 and CDR2: PRHDT and FYEKMQ (reference sequence). CDR3 DNA sequence: TGTGCCAGCAGCTTCCAACGGACTCGGAGCTCCTACAATGAGCAGTTCTTC. Translating gives CASSFQRTRSSYNEQFF.

This chain uses TRBV5-5 with TRBJ1-3; TRBD1 aligns across 7 bases. This CDR3 contains 15 residues. Germline V gives CDR1 SGHKS, CDR2 YYEKEE (reference sequence). Trimming removed 5 bases from V and 1 base from J; junction bases left unmatched: 6. DNA of the CDR3: TGTGCCAGCAGAACGGGACAGAGTTCTGGAAACACCATATATTTT. Amino acids: CASRTGQSSGNTIYF.

A few counts support this clone. The chain has TRBV2 and TRBJ2-1; TRBD2 aligns across 9 bases. CDR3 size: 14 residues. After removal of 10 bases from V and 4 bases from J, the junction contained 8 bases not matched to a gene. Germline CDR1 is SNHLY and CDR2 is FYNNEI. CDR3 bases: TGTGCCACCCTCGGGCTAGCGGGATACAATGAGCAGTTCTTC. Its protein product is CATLGLAGYNEQFF. Together with reference TRBV2 and TRBJ2-1, the CDR3 gives the full variable domain: EPEVTQTPSHQVTQMGQEVILRCVPISNHLYFYWYRQILGQKVEFLVSFYNNEISEKSEIFDDQFSVERPDGSNFTLKIRSTKLEDSAMYFCATLGLAGYNEQFFGPGTRLTVL.

This chain uses TRBV5-5 with TRBJ1-1, with D hard to call. Germline CDR1 reads SGHKS; CDR2 reads YYEKEE (reference sequence). The V end was cut by 3 bases, the J end by 6 bases, with 15 bases between. The CDR3 has 14 amino acids. The chain's CDR3 is CASSYEEVRPEAFF. CDR3 DNA sequence: TGTGCCAGCAGCTATGAGGAAGTCCGACCTGAAGCTTTCTTT. Based on the CDR3 plus reference TRBV5-5 and TRBJ1-1, the full variable domain is DAGVTQSPTHLIKTRGQQVTLRCSPISGHKSVSWYQQVLGQGPQFIFQYYEKEERGRGNFPDRFSARQFPNYSSELNVNALLLGDSALYLCASSYEEVRPEAFFGQGTRLTVV.

V and J are TRBV7-2 and TRBJ1-1; maybe TRBD1 (6 bases). The CDR3 loop spans 13 amino acids. The ends were cut back, 5 bases at V and 3 bases at J, with 10 bases in the middle. Germline V gene sequence: CDR1 SGHTA, CDR2 FQGNSA. Here the CDR3 reads CASSVQGYTEAFF. Written as DNA, the CDR3 is TGTGCCAGCAGCGTTCAGGGGTACACTGAAGCTTTCTTT.

This rearrangement joins TRBV15 to TRBJ2-5; 12 bases align to TRBD2. V dropped 0 bases and J dropped 5; count of bases not matched to a gene: 4. This CDR3 is 16 amino acids long. Per germline, CDR1 LNHNV and CDR2 YYDKDF (reference sequence). The CDR3 spells CATSRDYLAGGETQYF. As DNA, the CDR3 is TGTGCCACCAGCAGAGATTATCTAGCGGGAGGGGAGACCCAGTACTTC.

The sample holds many counts of this clone. The chain employs TRBV27 and TRBJ2-2; TRBD1 aligns across 8 bases. With 3 bases clipped from V and 6 bases from J, the junction kept 9 bases outside the gene matches. This CDR3 is built from 16 residues. The germline V gene encodes CDR1 MNHEY and CDR2 SMNVEV (reference sequence). The CDR3 spells CASSFSPGGRAGELFF. The CDR3 DNA reads as TGTGCCAGCAGTTTTAGTCCAGGGGGCCGGGCCGGGGAGCTGTTTTTT.

The V gene is TRBV19, the J gene TRBJ1-5; D perhaps matches TRBD1 (6 bases). Germline values: CDR1 LNHDA, CDR2 SQIVND (reference sequence). The CDR3 is 16 amino acids. Trimming cost V 4 bases and J 1 base, with 14 bases left between them. CDR3 residues: CASSTKRTESNQPQHF. In nucleotides, the CDR3 is TGTGCCAGTAGTACCAAGCGGACAGAAAGCAATCAGCCCCAGCATTTT.

The chain is built from TRBV7-9 and TRBJ2-7; the D gene is possibly TRBD1 (5 bases). Germline V lookup: CDR1 SEHNR, CDR2 FQNEAQ (reference sequence). This CDR3 region has 13 residues. Trimming pared 4 bases from V and 4 bases from J, leaving 11 bases between. CDR3: CASSSGRQYEQYV. The CDR3 DNA follows: TGTGCCAGCAGCTCGGGTAGACAGTACGAGCAGTACGTC.

The V and J genes are TRBV6-5 and TRBJ2-1; TRBD1 matches 10 bases. Germline V gene lookup returns CDR1 MNHEY and CDR2 SVGAGI. The CDR3 consists of 14 residues. The trim removed 8 bases at V and 3 bases at J, leaving 4 bases unmatched. As DNA, the CDR3 is TGTGCCAGCGTTGGGGACAGGGGCTACAATGAGCAGTTCTTC. Translating it yields CASVGDRGYNEQFF.